This record covers a single T cell receptor beta chain. As yet, its antigen is unknown. Both 60 Vbeta primers and 13 Jbeta primers went into the PCR. The protocol was immunoSEQ multiplex PCR, while the TCRdb copy is restricted to in-frame clones and leaves out a portion. The data hold over 150,000 clones, with roughly 80% observed a single time. Trimming at V came to 2 bases and at J to 6 bases, leaving 4 bases not matched to a gene. The CDR3 is made up of 15 amino acids. Germline CDR1 SGDLS, CDR2 YYNGEE. The data belong to a study of cytomegalovirus exposure and HLA in healthy donors. Study-wide results and caveats: Cytomegalovirus-associated TCR beta chains were listed, numbering 164. Later analysis associated a missense DCLRE1C variant with TCR beta V- and J-gene trimming. Near-uniform donor sequencing depth was presumed by presence/absence analyses.

This TCR was sampled from a man aged 25-40 years in good health and CMV-seropositive. This rearrangement joins TRBV9 to TRBJ2-1; 11 nucleotides agree with TRBD2. The sample comprised PBMCs. Written as DNA, the CDR3 is TGTGCCAGCAGCGTGTCCGGGACTAGCGGCAATGAGCAGTTCTTC. Protein: CASSVSGTSGNEQFF.